Below, 10 T cell receptor beta chains from the same sample are listed, as sequenced in a study of T cell responses to AZD1222 COVID-19 vaccine. Clones were read by immunoSEQ multiplex PCR, and TCRdb kept only the in-frame ones, dropping some. The sample records around 15,000 clones, 70% to 85% being singletons. The material was peripheral blood, obtained 28 days after the second AZD1222 dose. These receptors were collected from an adult who received the AZD1222 COVID-19 vaccine.

V usage is TRBV5-4 and J usage is TRBJ2-5; D assignment may be TRBD1 or TRBD2 (7 bases each). This CDR3 spans 14 amino acids. CDR1 and CDR2 from the germline V gene are SGHNT and YYREEE (reference sequence). V dropped 1 base and J dropped 5 bases, with 12 bases sitting between them. The CDR3 sequence is CASSLQGGTETQYF. The DNA of the CDR3 is TGTGCCAGCAGCTTGCAGGGGGGGACGGAGACCCAGTACTTC.

This sequence joins TRBV7-3 and TRBJ2-7, with TRBD1 as a possible D gene (6 bases). The germline CDR1 and CDR2 sequences are SGHTA and FQGTGA. This CDR3 is 12 amino acids long. The V gene lost 5 bases and the J gene lost 9 bases, with 14 bases spanning the gap. The CDR3: CASSATGLGQYF. CDR3 coding DNA: TGTGCCAGCAGCGCGACAGGTTTGGGGCAGTACTTC.

This rearrangement joins TRBV30 to TRBJ1-2; 12 bases agree with TRBD1. The CDR3 extends over 14 amino acids. The ends lost 3 bases at V and 7 bases at J; junction bases unmatched: 6. The germline gives CDR1 GTSNPN, CDR2 SVGIG (reference sequence). CDR3 protein: CAWRGDRGRSGYTF. The CDR3 DNA follows: TGTGCCTGGAGGGGGGACAGGGGGCGAAGTGGCTACACCTTC.

The chain uses TRBV10-3 and TRBJ1-2, with D unclear. The germline V and J ends were trimmed by 4 bases and 4 bases, with 19 bases remaining between them. The CDR3 totals 16 residues. CDR1 and CDR2 (germline): ENHRY, SYGVKD. CDR3 bases: TGTGCCATCAGTGGATTGGATGCAACGGGAAGCTATGGCTACACCTTC. Its translation is CAISGLDATGSYGYTF.

The chain links TRBV29-1 to TRBJ1-1, with TRBD1 identical over 7 bases. This CDR3 region has 14 residues. V lost 6 bases, J lost 2 bases, and 9 bases stayed unmatched. Germline assignment: CDR1 SQVTM and CDR2 ANQGSEA. CDR3 sequence reads: CSVASGQVNTEAFF. In DNA form, the CDR3 reads TGCAGCGTCGCCTCCGGACAGGTAAACACTGAAGCTTTCTTT. Looking up the rest from reference TRBV29-1 and TRBJ1-1 gives the full variable domain: SAVISQKPSRDICQRGTSLTIQCQVDSQVTMMFWYRQQPGQSLTLIATANQGSEATYESGFVIDKFPISRPNLTFSTLTVSNMSPEDSSIYLCSVASGQVNTEAFFGQGTRLTVV.

The chain uses TRBV28 and TRBJ1-4; 7 bases are a match to TRBD1. The CDR3 totals 14 residues. CDR1 and CDR2 (germline): MDHEN, SYDVKM. The trim removed 5 bases at V and 5 bases at J, leaving 5 bases unmatched. In nucleotides, the CDR3 is TGTGCCAGCAGTCCTCAGGGGGGCAATGAAAAACTGTTTTTT. It translates to CASSPQGGNEKLFF.

This sequence joins TRBV18 and TRBJ1-1; D uncertain. CDR3 length: 14 amino acids. Germline CDR1 KGHSH, CDR2 LQKENI. V was cut by 1 base and J by 1 base, with 7 bases left in between. The CDR3 here is CASSPLGGNTEAFF. The DNA for the CDR3 is TGTGCCAGCTCACCACTGGGCGGGAACACTGAAGCTTTCTTT.

V is TRBV6-4 and J is TRBJ2-2, with D possibly matching TRBD2 (6 bases). Trimming cost V 10 bases and J 5 bases, with 11 bases left between them. The CDR3 is made up of 12 amino acids. Per germline, CDR1 MRHNA and CDR2 SNTAGT. CDR3 DNA: TGTGCCACCGGGAGAGGGACCGGGGAGCTGTTTTTT. This translates into CATGRGTGELFF.

The V gene is TRBV4-2, the J gene TRBJ2-3; TRBD2 agrees at 9 bases. V was clipped by 0 bases and J by 3 bases; unmatched bases: 7. The CDR3 has 17 residues. Germline V CDR1 and CDR2: LGHNA, YNFKEQ. CDR3 residues: CASSQDRGSGGTDTQYF. CDR3 nucleotides: TGTGCCAGCAGCCAAGATCGTGGTAGCGGGGGAACAGATACGCAGTATTTT.

This clone was observed a single time. In DNA, the CDR3 is TGCAGCGTCGCCGACAGGGGACATACCCAGTACTTC. As protein: CSVADRGHTQYF. The chain couples TRBV29-1 to TRBJ2-5, with 8 positions matching TRBD1. The germline V gene has CDR1 SQVTM and CDR2 ANQGSEA. The trim removed 6 bases at V and 8 bases at J, leaving 8 bases unmatched. This CDR3 has 12 residues.